Below, 16 T cell receptor beta chains from the same sample are listed, as sequenced in a study of shared clonotypes between healthy human individuals. CD45RO-negative cells were positively selected for CCR7, leaving out terminally differentiated effector memory CD45RA+ cells. Assay used: immunoSEQ multiplex PCR; TCRdb lists only in-frame clones, some missing. This repertoire shows about 1,800,000 clones, about 94% found once; its top ten account for 0.9% to 1.5%. Sequencing input: naive CD8+ T cells sorted from blood. All receptors derive from a man aged 18 to 29 in good health.

The chain employs TRBV7-6 and TRBJ2-3; tentative D call: TRBD2 (5 bases). The germline gives CDR1 SGHVS, CDR2 FNYEAQ. V lost 1 base to trimming and J lost 6 bases, with 20 bases between them. This CDR3 is 17 amino acids long. CDR3 in amino acids: CASSLESGPSITDTQYF. CDR3 coding DNA: TGTGCCAGCAGCTTAGAAAGCGGCCCTTCGATCACCGATACGCAGTATTTT. Drawing the rest from reference TRBV7-6 and TRBJ2-3, the complete variable domain is GAGVSQSPRYKVTKRGQDVALRCDPISGHVSLYWYRQALGQGPEFLTYFNYEAQQDKSGLPNDRFSAERPEGSISTLTIQRTEQRDSAMYRCASSLESGPSITDTQYFGPGTRLTVL.

This chain connects TRBV18 to TRBJ2-7; 8 nucleotides agree with TRBD1. The CDR3 spans 16 residues. Looked up from germline, CDR1 is KGHSH and CDR2 is LQKENI. The V and J ends lost 3 bases and 0 bases, in that order; junction bases with no gene match: 7. CDR3 loop: CASSPTGQGSSYEQYF. In DNA, the CDR3 is TGTGCCAGCTCACCGACCGGACAGGGAAGCTCCTACGAGCAGTACTTC.

This chain joins TRBV18 and TRBJ1-4, with TRBD1 as a possible D gene (6 bases). V gave up 4 bases and J gave up 3 bases, with 6 bases separating them. There are 13 residues in the CDR3. Germline CDR1 reads KGHSH; CDR2 reads LQKENI. The chain's CDR3 is CASSRTANEKLFF. The CDR3 coding sequence is TGTGCCAGCTCACGGACAGCTAATGAAAAACTGTTTTTT. Full variable domain (outside the CDR3, taken from reference TRBV18 and TRBJ1-4): NAGVMQNPRHLVRRRGQEARLRCSPMKGHSHVYWYRQLPEEGLKFMVYLQKENIIDESGMPKERFSAEFPKEGPSILRIQQVVRGDSAAYFCASSRTANEKLFFGSGTQLSVL.

This rearrangement joins TRBV28 to TRBJ2-7; no clear D. V lost 6 bases and J 4 bases, leaving 13 bases between the germline ends. The CDR3 totals 13 residues. Germline loops: CDR1 MDHEN, CDR2 SYDVKM. The CDR3: CASRVPGLYEQYF. The CDR3, as DNA: TGTGCCAGCAGGGTCCCGGGTCTATACGAGCAGTACTTC.

This clone was seen once. The chain joins TRBV4-3 to TRBJ1-5, with D unresolved. V was pared by 0 bases and J by 12 bases, with 12 bases between. Per germline, CDR1 LGHNA and CDR2 YSLEER. This CDR3 contains 13 residues. The CDR3 DNA reads TGCGCCAGCAGCCAAGATGGTGGACGGGTCCAGCATTTT. Protein sequence: CASSQDGGRVQHF.

This clone was seen a single time. The chain uses TRBV7-9 and TRBJ2-7; the D call may be TRBD1 or TRBD2 (6 bases each). The CDR3 has 14 amino acids. Germline assignment: CDR1 SEHNR and CDR2 FQNEAQ (reference sequence). The ends were cut back, 4 bases at V and 3 bases at J, with 13 bases in the middle. The CDR3 sequence: CASSSPRDNYEQYF. The DNA of the CDR3 is TGTGCCAGCAGCTCCCCGCGGGACAACTACGAGCAGTACTTC.

The rearrangement joins TRBV5-4 to TRBJ1-2; D is unresolved. Germline loops: CDR1 SGHNT, CDR2 YYREEE (reference sequence). The V and J ends lost 0 bases and 8 bases respectively, with 8 bases between them. This CDR3 region has 12 residues. CDR3 nucleotides: TGTGCCAGCAGCTTGGCCCGGGAAGGCTACACCTTC. This sequence encodes CASSLAREGYTF.

This chain uses TRBV6-5 with TRBJ2-7, with 7 bases aligning to TRBD2. The junction had 2 bases not matched to a gene; V was cut back by 0 bases and J by 6 bases. This CDR3 is built from 13 residues. Per germline, CDR1 MNHEY and CDR2 SVGAGI. The CDR3 loop is CASSYSTSLEQYF. In nucleotides, the CDR3 is TGTGCCAGCAGTTACTCGACTAGCCTCGAGCAGTACTTC.

Note on this clone: This specimen includes other DNA sequences encoding the same CDR3. This chain's CDR3 is CASSFVGEQYF. As DNA, the CDR3 is TGTGCCAGCAGTTTCGTGGGCGAGCAGTACTTC. The V and J genes are TRBV28 and TRBJ2-7; no firm D call. CDR3 length: 11 amino acids. The germline CDR1 and CDR2 sequences are MDHEN and SYDVKM. The V end lost 3 bases, the J end lost 6 bases, and 6 bases lay between the germline ends.

J is TRBJ2-5 and V is TRBV15; 9 nucleotides match TRBD2. V was pared by 5 bases and J by 4 bases, with 8 bases of the junction left unmatched. CDR3 length: 15 amino acids. Germline V gene lookup returns CDR1 LNHNV and CDR2 YYDKDF (reference sequence). The CDR3 DNA sequence: TGTGCCACCAGCGCCGAGTCGACTAGCGGAGAGACCCAGTACTTC. It translates to CATSAESTSGETQYF.

A few counts support this clone. Other DNA sequences from this sample encode an identical CDR3 as well. The rearrangement joins TRBV19 to TRBJ2-7; D ambiguous. V was clipped by 3 bases and J by 1 base, with 7 bases between them. Germline values: CDR1 LNHDA, CDR2 SQIVND (reference sequence). The CDR3 consists of 13 residues. The CDR3 sequence: CASSISASYEQYF. The DNA for the CDR3 is TGTGCCAGTAGTATCAGTGCTTCCTACGAGCAGTACTTC.

Points on this clone: This sample includes further DNA sequences coding for the same CDR3. The gene calls are TRBV9 and TRBJ2-7; no definite D call. CDR1 is SGDLS and CDR2 is YYNGEE in the germline V gene. The germline V and J ends were trimmed by 0 bases and 4 bases, with 8 bases remaining between them. The CDR3 runs 13 residues. CDR3: CASSVAPPYEQYF. The CDR3 bases are TGTGCCAGCAGCGTAGCTCCTCCTTACGAGCAGTACTTC.

The genes are TRBV7-6 and TRBJ2-4, with 13 bases lining up with TRBD2. Trimming removed 5 bases from V and 6 bases from J; junction bases left unmatched: 1. The CDR3 runs to 14 residues. Germline loops: CDR1 SGHVS, CDR2 FNYEAQ. CDR3 coding DNA: TGTGCCAGCAGCCGGACTAGCGGGAGAAACATTCAGTACTTC. Its protein product is CASSRTSGRNIQYF.

In its sample, this clone was seen once. V is TRBV9 and J is TRBJ2-1; 9 nucleotides align to TRBD2. V dropped 0 bases and J dropped 3; count of bases not matched to a gene: 4. This CDR3 comprises 16 residues. Per germline, CDR1 SGDLS and CDR2 YYNGEE. Here the CDR3 reads CASSVGPAGGYNEQFF. CDR3 DNA: TGTGCCAGCAGCGTAGGGCCAGCGGGAGGCTACAATGAGCAGTTCTTC. The complete variable domain, with remaining parts taken from reference TRBV9 and TRBJ2-1, reads DSGVTQTPKHLITATGQRVTLRCSPRSGDLSVYWYQQSLDQGLQFLIQYYNGEERAKGNILERFSAQQFPDLHSELNLSSLELGDSALYFCASSVGPAGGYNEQFFGPGTRLTVL.

The CDR3 DNA reads TGTGCCAGCAGTGAAGCGTATGGGGACAGGGGAAGCGATGGCTACACCTTC. This encodes CASSEAYGDRGSDGYTF. The gene calls are TRBV2 and TRBJ1-2; 10 positions match TRBD1. Trimming cost V 0 bases and J 6 bases; bases outside gene matches: 10. CDR1 SNHLY and CDR2 FYNNEI come from the germline V gene. This CDR3 contains 17 residues.

This chain uses TRBV6-5 with TRBJ2-7; no clear D. The length of the CDR3 is 14 residues. Per germline, CDR1 MNHEY and CDR2 SVGAGI. Between the trimmed V and J ends, which lost 0 bases and 3 bases, there was a span of 9 bases. DNA for the CDR3: TGTGCCAGCAGTTACTCGCCTACTCTCTACGAGCAGTACTTC. Its translation: CASSYSPTLYEQYF.